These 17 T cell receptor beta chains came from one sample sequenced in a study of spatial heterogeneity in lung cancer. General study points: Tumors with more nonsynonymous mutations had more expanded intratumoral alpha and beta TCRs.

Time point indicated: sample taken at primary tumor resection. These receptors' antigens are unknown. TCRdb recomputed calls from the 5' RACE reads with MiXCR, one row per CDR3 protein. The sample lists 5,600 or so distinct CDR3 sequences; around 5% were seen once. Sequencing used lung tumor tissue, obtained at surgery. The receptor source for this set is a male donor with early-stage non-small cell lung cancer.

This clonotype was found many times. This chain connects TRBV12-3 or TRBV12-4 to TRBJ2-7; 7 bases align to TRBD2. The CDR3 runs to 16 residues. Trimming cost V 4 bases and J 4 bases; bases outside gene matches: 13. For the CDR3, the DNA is TGTGCCAGCAGTTCACGGACTAGTGTGGACGGGTACGAGCAGTACTTC. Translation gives CASSSRTSVDGYEQYF.

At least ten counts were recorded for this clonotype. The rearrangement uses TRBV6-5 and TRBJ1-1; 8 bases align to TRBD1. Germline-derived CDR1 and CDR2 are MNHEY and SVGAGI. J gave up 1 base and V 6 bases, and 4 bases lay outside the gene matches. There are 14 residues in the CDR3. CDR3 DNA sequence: TGTGCCAGCAGACGGACAGGGAAGAACACTGAAGCTTTCTTT. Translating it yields CASRRTGKNTEAFF.

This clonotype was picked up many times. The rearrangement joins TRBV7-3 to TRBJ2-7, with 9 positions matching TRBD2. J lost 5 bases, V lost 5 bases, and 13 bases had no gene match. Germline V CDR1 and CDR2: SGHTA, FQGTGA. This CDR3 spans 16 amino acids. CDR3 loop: CASSPWGIAGVDEQYF. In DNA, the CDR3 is TGTGCCAGCAGCCCATGGGGGATAGCGGGAGTAGACGAGCAGTACTTC.

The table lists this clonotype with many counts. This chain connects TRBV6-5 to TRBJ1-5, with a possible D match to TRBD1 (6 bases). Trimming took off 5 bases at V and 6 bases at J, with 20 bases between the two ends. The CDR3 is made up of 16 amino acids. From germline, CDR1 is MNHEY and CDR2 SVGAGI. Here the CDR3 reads CASSGTAGARGQPQHF. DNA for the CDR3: TGTGCCAGCAGTGGGACTGCGGGGGCCCGGGGTCAGCCCCAGCATTTT.

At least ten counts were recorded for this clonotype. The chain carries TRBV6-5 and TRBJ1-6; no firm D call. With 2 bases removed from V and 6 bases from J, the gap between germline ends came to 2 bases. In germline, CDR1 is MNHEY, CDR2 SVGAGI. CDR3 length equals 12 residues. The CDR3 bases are TGTGCCAGCAGTTACCTTAATTCACCCCTCCACTTT. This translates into CASSYLNSPLHF.

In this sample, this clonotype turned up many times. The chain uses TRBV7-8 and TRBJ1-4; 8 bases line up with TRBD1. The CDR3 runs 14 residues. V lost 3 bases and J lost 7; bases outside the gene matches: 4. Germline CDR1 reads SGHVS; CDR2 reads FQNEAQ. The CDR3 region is CASSFVQGVEKLFF. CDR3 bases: TGTGCCAGCAGCTTTGTACAGGGGGTTGAAAAACTGTTTTTT.

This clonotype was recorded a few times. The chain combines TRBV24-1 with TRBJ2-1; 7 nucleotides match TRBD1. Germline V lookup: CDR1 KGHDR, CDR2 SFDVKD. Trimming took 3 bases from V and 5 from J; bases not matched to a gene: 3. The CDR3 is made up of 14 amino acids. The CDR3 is CATSDPTGDNEQFF. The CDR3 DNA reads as TGTGCCACCAGTGATCCCACAGGGGACAATGAGCAGTTCTTC.

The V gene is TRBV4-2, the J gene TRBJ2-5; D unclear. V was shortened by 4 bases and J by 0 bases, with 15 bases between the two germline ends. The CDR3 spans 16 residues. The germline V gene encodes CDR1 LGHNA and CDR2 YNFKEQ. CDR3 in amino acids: CASSLTRSKYQETQYF. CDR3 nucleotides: TGTGCCAGCAGCCTAACCAGGTCCAAATACCAAGAGACCCAGTACTTC.

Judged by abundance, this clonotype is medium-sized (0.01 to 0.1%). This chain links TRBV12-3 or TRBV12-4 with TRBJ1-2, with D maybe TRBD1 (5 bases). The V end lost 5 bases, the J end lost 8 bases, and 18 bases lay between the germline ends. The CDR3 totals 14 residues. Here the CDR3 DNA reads TGTGCCAGCAGTCCCATCGGAGGGGCGCGGGGCTACACCTTC. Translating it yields CASSPIGGARGYTF.

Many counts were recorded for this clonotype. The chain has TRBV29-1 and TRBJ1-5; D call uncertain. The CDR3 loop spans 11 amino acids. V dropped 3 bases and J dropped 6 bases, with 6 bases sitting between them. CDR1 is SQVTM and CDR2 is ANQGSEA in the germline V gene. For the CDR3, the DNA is TGCAGCGTTGATCGATTTCAGCCCCAGCATTTT. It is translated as CSVDRFQPQHF.

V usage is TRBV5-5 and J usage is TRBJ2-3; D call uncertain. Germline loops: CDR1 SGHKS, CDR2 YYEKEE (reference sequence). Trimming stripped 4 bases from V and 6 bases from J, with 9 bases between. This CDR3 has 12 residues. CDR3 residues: CASSELLDTQYF. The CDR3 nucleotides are TGTGCCAGCAGCGAACTATTGGATACGCAGTATTTT. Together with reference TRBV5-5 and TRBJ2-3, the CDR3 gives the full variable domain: DAGVTQSPTHLIKTRGQQVTLRCSPISGHKSVSWYQQVLGQGPQFIFQYYEKEERGRGNFPDRFSARQFPNYSSELNVNALLLGDSALYLCASSELLDTQYFGPGTRLTVL.

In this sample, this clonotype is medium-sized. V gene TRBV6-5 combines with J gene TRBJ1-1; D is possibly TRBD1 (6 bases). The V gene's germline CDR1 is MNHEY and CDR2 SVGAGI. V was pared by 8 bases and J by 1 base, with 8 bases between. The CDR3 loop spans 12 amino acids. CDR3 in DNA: TGTGCCAGCCTGACAGGGAACACTGAAGCTTTCTTT. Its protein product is CASLTGNTEAFF.

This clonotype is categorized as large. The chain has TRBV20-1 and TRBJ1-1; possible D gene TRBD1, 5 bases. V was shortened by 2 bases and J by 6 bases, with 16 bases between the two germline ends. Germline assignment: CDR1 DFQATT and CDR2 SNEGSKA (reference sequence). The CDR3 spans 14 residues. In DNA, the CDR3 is TGCAGTGCTAGATGGGGGGGAGAAGCGGCTGAAGCTTTCTTT. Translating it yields CSARWGGEAAEAFF.

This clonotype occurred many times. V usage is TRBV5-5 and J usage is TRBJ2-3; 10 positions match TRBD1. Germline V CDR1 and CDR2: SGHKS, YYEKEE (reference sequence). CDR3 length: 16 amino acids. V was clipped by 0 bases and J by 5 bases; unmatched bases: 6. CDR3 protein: CASSLERTGGGDTQYF. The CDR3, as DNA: TGTGCCAGCAGCTTGGAAAGGACAGGGGGAGGAGATACGCAGTATTTT. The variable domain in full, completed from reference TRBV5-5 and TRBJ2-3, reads DAGVTQSPTHLIKTRGQQVTLRCSPISGHKSVSWYQQVLGQGPQFIFQYYEKEERGRGNFPDRFSARQFPNYSSELNVNALLLGDSALYLCASSLERTGGGDTQYFGPGTRLTVL.

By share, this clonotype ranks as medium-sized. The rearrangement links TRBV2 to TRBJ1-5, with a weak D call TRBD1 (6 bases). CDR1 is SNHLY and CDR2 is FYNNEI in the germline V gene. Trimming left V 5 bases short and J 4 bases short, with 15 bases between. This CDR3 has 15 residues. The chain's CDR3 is CASSMDSGGNQPQHF. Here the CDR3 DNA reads TGTGCCAGCAGTATGGACAGTGGGGGTAATCAGCCCCAGCATTTT.

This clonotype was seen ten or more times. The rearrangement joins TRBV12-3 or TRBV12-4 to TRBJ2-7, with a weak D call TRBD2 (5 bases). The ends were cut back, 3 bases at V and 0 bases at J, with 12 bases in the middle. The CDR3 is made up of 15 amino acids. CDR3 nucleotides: TGTGCCAGCAGTTTTGCCGCGGGCAGCTCCTACGAGCAGTACTTC. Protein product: CASSFAAGSSYEQYF.

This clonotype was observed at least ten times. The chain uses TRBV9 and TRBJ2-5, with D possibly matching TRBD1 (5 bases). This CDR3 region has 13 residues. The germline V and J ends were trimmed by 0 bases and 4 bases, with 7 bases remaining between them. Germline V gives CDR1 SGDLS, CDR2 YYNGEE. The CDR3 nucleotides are TGTGCCAGCAGCGTAGCAGGGCTAGAGACCCAGTACTTC. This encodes CASSVAGLETQYF.